The rows below give T cell receptor beta chains drawn from one sample of a study of memory CD4+ T cells and cytomegalovirus serostatus. TCRdb's table, derived via immunoSEQ multiplex PCR, lists solely in-frame clones and lacks some. This table has nearly 60,000 clones, 81% appearing once. Sequencing was carried out using memory CD4+ T cells from blood. Receptor source: an adult in good health and CMV-seronegative. CDR3s leave out the opening cysteine and the closing phenylalanine or tryptophan. A D gene is named only where the DNA matches it firmly.

CDR3 length: 13; J gene: TRBJ1-2; D gene: TRBD1; V gene: TRBV6-6; CDR3 protein: ASSYSDRGLGGYT
CDR3 length: 9; J gene: TRBJ2-7; D gene: .; V gene: TRBV20-1; CDR3 protein: SAGNVGEQY
CDR3 length: 13; J gene: TRBJ1-1; D gene: .; V gene: TRBV11-2; CDR3 protein: ASSLEPGPNTEAF
CDR3 length: 14; J gene: TRBJ1-1; D gene: .; V gene: TRBV25-1; CDR3 protein: ASSELSVGVNTEAF
CDR3 length: 13; J gene: TRBJ1-1; D gene: .; V gene: TRBV5-5; CDR3 protein: ASSLFQAVNTEAF
CDR3 length: 12; J gene: TRBJ2-5; D gene: TRBD1; V gene: TRBV18; CDR3 protein: ASSAGTGRETQY
CDR3 length: 10; J gene: TRBJ1-1; D gene: .; V gene: TRBV7-3; CDR3 protein: ASSEGDTEAF
CDR3 length: 13; J gene: TRBJ2-1; D gene: TRBD1; V gene: TRBV5-1; CDR3 protein: ASSRTGGAENEQF
CDR3 length: 11; J gene: TRBJ1-5; D gene: .; V gene: TRBV6-5; CDR3 protein: ASRMAENQPQH
CDR3 length: 12; J gene: TRBJ2-7; D gene: TRBD2; V gene: TRBV7-2; CDR3 protein: ASSLPTSGYEQY
CDR3 length: 16; J gene: TRBJ1-1; D gene: TRBD1; V gene: TRBV19; CDR3 protein: ASSISFGQAEKNTEAF
CDR3 length: 13; J gene: TRBJ2-7; D gene: .; V gene: TRBV28; CDR3 protein: ASSLFAGYSYEQY
CDR3 length: 14; J gene: TRBJ1-5; D gene: .; V gene: TRBV18; CDR3 protein: ASSPPGVGSNQPQH
CDR3 length: 14; J gene: TRBJ2-2; D gene: TRBD2; V gene: TRBV7-8; CDR3 protein: ASSPFGAGEIGELF
CDR3 length: 11; J gene: TRBJ2-5; D gene: .; V gene: TRBV2; CDR3 protein: ASARGEVETQY
CDR3 length: 10; J gene: TRBJ2-5; D gene: .; V gene: TRBV2; CDR3 protein: ASGADKETQY
CDR3 length: 11; J gene: TRBJ2-4; D gene: .; V gene: TRBV5-1; CDR3 protein: ASSQPSKNIQY
CDR3 length: 12; J gene: TRBJ2-5; D gene: TRBD2; V gene: TRBV2; CDR3 protein: ASKAGYQQETQY
CDR3 length: 12; J gene: TRBJ2-7; D gene: TRBD1; V gene: TRBV28; CDR3 protein: ASTMDRGSYEQY
CDR3 length: 11; J gene: TRBJ2-6; D gene: .; V gene: TRBV27; CDR3 protein: ASSLSGANVLT
CDR3 length: 14; J gene: TRBJ2-3; D gene: TRBD1; V gene: TRBV6-6; CDR3 protein: ASRDLGQGSTDTQY
CDR3 length: 12; J gene: TRBJ1-5; D gene: .; V gene: TRBV28; CDR3 protein: ASSFPQIRVPQH
CDR3 length: 14; J gene: TRBJ2-5; D gene: TRBD2; V gene: TRBV5-4; CDR3 protein: ASSPEASGSWGTQY
CDR3 length: 13; J gene: TRBJ2-7; D gene: TRBD1; V gene: TRBV6-1; CDR3 protein: ASRSPGQGAYEQY
CDR3 length: 9; J gene: TRBJ2-3; D gene: .; V gene: TRBV25-1; CDR3 protein: ASRVGDTQY
CDR3 length: 15; J gene: TRBJ1-2; D gene: TRBD1; V gene: TRBV19; CDR3 protein: ASSTGSGTGRNYGYT
CDR3 length: 13; J gene: TRBJ1-3; D gene: .; V gene: TRBV10-1; CDR3 protein: ASSDSRTFGNTIY
CDR3 length: 12; J gene: TRBJ2-7; D gene: TRBD1; V gene: TRBV5-8; CDR3 protein: ASSLLQGAIEQY
CDR3 length: 12; J gene: TRBJ1-5; D gene: .; V gene: TRBV9; CDR3 protein: ASSVGRDSQPQH
CDR3 length: 8; J gene: TRBJ1-1; D gene: .; V gene: TRBV6-5; CDR3 protein: ASSFTEAF
CDR3 length: 11; J gene: TRBJ1-1; D gene: .; V gene: TRBV6-6; CDR3 protein: ASSRQMNTEAF
CDR3 length: 12; J gene: TRBJ1-1; D gene: .; V gene: TRBV7-2; CDR3 protein: ASSLGGINTEAF
CDR3 length: 13; J gene: TRBJ2-7; D gene: TRBD2; V gene: TRBV19; CDR3 protein: ASSISSLAGGEQY
CDR3 length: 12; J gene: TRBJ2-7; D gene: .; V gene: TRBV6-5; CDR3 protein: ASSLKSTAYEQY
CDR3 length: 15; J gene: TRBJ2-7; D gene: .; V gene: TRBV14; CDR3 protein: ASSQRGGLAGNYEQY
CDR3 length: 11; J gene: TRBJ1-6; D gene: TRBD1; V gene: TRBV29-1; CDR3 protein: SVAGGVNSPLH
CDR3 length: 15; J gene: TRBJ1-5; D gene: TRBD1; V gene: TRBV7-9; CDR3 protein: ASSFYSGTGKNQPQH
CDR3 length: 12; J gene: TRBJ1-5; D gene: .; V gene: TRBV6-6; CDR3 protein: ASNALAGDQPQH
CDR3 length: 12; J gene: TRBJ1-5; D gene: .; V gene: TRBV6-5; CDR3 protein: ASSSQRGGQPQH
CDR3 length: 13; J gene: TRBJ2-3; D gene: TRBD1; V gene: TRBV5-4; CDR3 protein: ASSSGQVNTDTQY
CDR3 length: 10; J gene: TRBJ1-2; D gene: .; V gene: TRBV18; CDR3 protein: ASSPDTYGYT
CDR3 length: 15; J gene: TRBJ2-2; D gene: TRBD2; V gene: TRBV9; CDR3 protein: ASSVLPGLASTGELF
CDR3 length: 10; J gene: TRBJ2-5; D gene: .; V gene: TRBV28; CDR3 protein: ASSPPRETQY
CDR3 length: 13; J gene: TRBJ2-1; D gene: TRBD2; V gene: TRBV7-3; CDR3 protein: ASSSRTSGRYEQF
CDR3 length: 12; J gene: TRBJ2-7; D gene: TRBD1; V gene: TRBV4-1; CDR3 protein: ASSTGTGFYEQY